Below are 24 T cell receptor beta chains sequenced from a single sample in a study of shared clonotypes between healthy human individuals. Method: immunoSEQ multiplex PCR; TCRdb's copy keeps in-frame clones and lacks some. This sample has 2.3 million or so clones, with about 92% found just once. The sequenced sample was naive CD4+ T cells from PBMCs. Subset described: CD45RA+ positively selected. Source of these receptors: a man between 18 and 29 years old in good health. Some clones in this sample may be carry-over from other donors' samples.

The chain carries TRBV28 and TRBJ2-7, with D perhaps TRBD2 (6 bases). From germline, CDR1 is MDHEN and CDR2 SYDVKM. Between the trimmed V and J ends, which lost 4 bases and 7 bases, there was a span of 14 bases. CDR3 length: 13 residues. CDR3 nucleotide sequence: TGTGCCAGCAGTTCCGGGACTCCGGGAGAGCAGTACTTC. Residues: CASSSGTPGEQYF.

This rearrangement joins TRBV28 to TRBJ2-1; D unresolved. The CDR3 consists of 12 residues. Germline V gene data show CDR1 as MDHEN and CDR2 as SYDVKM. With 7 bases removed from V and 2 bases from J, the gap between germline ends came to 6 bases. CDR3 coding DNA: TGTGCCAGCAATGGACCCTACAATGAGCAGTTCTTC. Residues: CASNGPYNEQFF. Filled out from reference TRBV28 and TRBJ2-1, the complete variable domain reads DVKVTQSSRYLVKRTGEKVFLECVQDMDHENMFWYRQDPGLGLRLIYFSYDVKMKEKGDIPEGYSVSREKKERFSLILESASTNQTSMYLCASNGPYNEQFFGPGTRLTVL.

This sequence joins TRBV7-9 and TRBJ2-7, with a tentative D call TRBD1 (5 bases). Germline CDR1 reads SEHNR; CDR2 reads FQNEAQ (reference sequence). The V gene lost 5 bases and the J gene lost 2 bases, with 13 bases spanning the gap. The CDR3 length is 14 residues. In nucleotides, the CDR3 is TGTGCCAGCAGCAATAACGGACAAGCCTACGAGCAGTACTTC. It specifies CASSNNGQAYEQYF. Complete variable domain (other parts from reference TRBV7-9 and TRBJ2-7): DTGVSQNPRHKITKRGQNVTFRCDPISEHNRLYWYRQTLGQGPEFLTYFQNEAQLEKSRLLSDRFSAERPKGSFSTLEIQRTEQGDSAMYLCASSNNGQAYEQYFGPGTRLTVT.

This clone was picked up one time. This chain links TRBV28 with TRBJ2-3, with 9 bases matching TRBD2. V lost 4 bases, J lost 2 bases, and 7 bases stayed unmatched. The germline V gene has CDR1 MDHEN and CDR2 SYDVKM. The CDR3 contains 16 residues. The CDR3 region has the DNA TGTGCCAGCAGTTCGCATAGCGGGGGCGCCACAGATACGCAGTATTTT. Encoded protein: CASSSHSGGATDTQYF.

The V and J genes are TRBV6-1 and TRBJ1-1; no definite D call. Between the trimmed V and J ends, which lost 1 base and 6 bases, there was a span of 9 bases. The CDR3 extends over 13 amino acids. Germline V gives CDR1 MNHNS, CDR2 SASEGT. CDR3 in DNA: TGTGCCAGCAGTGAAGTAGGCGACTCTGAAGCTTTCTTT. It codes for CASSEVGDSEAFF.

The chain recombines TRBV14 with TRBJ2-1, with 11 bases matching TRBD2. This CDR3 has 21 amino acids. V dropped 0 bases and J dropped 7; count of bases not matched to a gene: 20. The germline V gene encodes CDR1 SGHDN and CDR2 FVKESK. CDR3 nucleotide sequence: TGTGCCAGCAGCCAAGAGGGGCCGAGAAGGCTAGCGGGAGGAGGTTGGAATGAGCAGTTCTTC. Its protein product is CASSQEGPRRLAGGGWNEQFF.

This sequence joins TRBV4-1 and TRBJ2-5, with unresolved D. Germline loops: CDR1 MGHRA, CDR2 YSYEKL. CDR3 length: 14 amino acids. V was trimmed by 0 bases and J by 5 bases, leaving 10 bases between them. The CDR3 DNA is TGCGCCAGCAGCCAAGACAAGAATAAGGAGACCCAGTACTTC. It encodes CASSQDKNKETQYF.

This clone was seen only once. The chain links TRBV28 to TRBJ1-2; TRBD1 might be the D (5 bases). Germline CDR1 reads MDHEN; CDR2 reads SYDVKM. The CDR3 consists of 15 residues. Trimming left V 6 bases short and J 5 bases short, with 19 bases between. The CDR3 reads CASREGLGKGYGYTF. CDR3 sequence (DNA): TGTGCCAGCAGGGAGGGGCTGGGTAAAGGGTATGGCTACACCTTC.

J is TRBJ2-1 and V is TRBV7-2; D may be TRBD2 (5 bases). The CDR3 has 16 amino acids. Trimming left V 1 base short and J 0 bases short, with 10 bases between. Germline V gene data show CDR1 as SGHTA and CDR2 as FQGNSA. The CDR3 sequence: CASSLVSARSYNEQFF. The CDR3 nucleotides are TGTGCCAGCAGCTTAGTTAGCGCACGCTCCTACAATGAGCAGTTCTTC. Supplemented by reference TRBV7-2 and TRBJ2-1, the full variable domain reads GAGVSQSPSNKVTEKGKDVELRCDPISGHTALYWYRQSLGQGLEFLIYFQGNSAPDKSGLPSDRFSAERTGGSVSTLTIQRTQQEDSAVYLCASSLVSARSYNEQFFGPGTRLTVL.

In nucleotides, the CDR3 is TGTGCCAGCAGCCAAGATCTAGGGGGTACCGGGGAGCTGTTTTTT. Translating it yields CASSQDLGGTGELFF. The chain combines TRBV14 with TRBJ2-2; TRBD1 might be the D (6 bases). The length of the CDR3 is 15 residues. CDR1 is SGHDN, CDR2 FVKESK, per germline. V was pared by 0 bases and J by 5 bases, with 10 bases between.

The chain couples TRBV5-6 to TRBJ2-3; a possible D gene is TRBD1 (5 bases). The CDR3 runs 16 residues. The V end lost 1 base, the J end lost 4 bases, and 16 bases lay between the germline ends. Per the germline V gene, CDR1 is SGHDT and CDR2 is YYEEEE. Here the CDR3 reads CASSLQGALLADTQYF. In DNA, the CDR3 is TGTGCCAGCAGCTTGCAAGGGGCGCTTTTGGCAGATACGCAGTATTTT.

The V and J genes are TRBV10-1 and TRBJ2-7, with TRBD2 matching over 10 bases. The V gene's germline CDR1 is WNHNN and CDR2 SYGVQD (reference sequence). The CDR3 has 14 amino acids. Trimming cost V 6 bases and J 7 bases; bases outside gene matches: 9. CDR3 nucleotide sequence: TGCGCCAGCAGGTCTCTAGCGGGAGTTTCTGAGCAGTACTTC. Its translation is CASRSLAGVSEQYF.

The CDR3 is CASSRGTTNEKLFF. Here the CDR3 DNA reads TGCGCCAGCAGCCGGGGTACAACTAATGAAAAACTGTTTTTT. The gene calls are TRBV5-1 and TRBJ1-4; D not certain. Trimming took 4 bases from V and 0 from J, leaving 7 bases between them. Germline-derived CDR1 and CDR2 are SGHRS and YFSETQ. This CDR3 has 14 residues.

The table lists this clone with a count of one. The V gene is TRBV7-2, the J gene TRBJ2-2; D remains ambiguous. This CDR3 contains 15 residues. CDR1 is SGHTA and CDR2 is FQGNSA in the germline V gene. Trimming took off 4 bases at V and 2 bases at J, with 11 bases between the two ends. CDR3 bases: TGTGCCAGCAGCTCCAACAGACTCAACACCGGGGAGCTGTTTTTT. Protein sequence: CASSSNRLNTGELFF.

Notes on this clone: Other DNA sequences in the same sample also yield this CDR3. The CDR3 bases are TGTGCCAGCAGCTTAGGACCAGGGCTGGAGACCCAGTACTTC. Protein: CASSLGPGLETQYF. The chain has TRBV11-3 and TRBJ2-5; weak D call: TRBD1 (5 bases). V lost 1 base and J 5 bases, leaving 11 bases between the germline ends. Germline lookup yields CDR1 SGHNT and CDR2 YENEEA. CDR3 size: 14 residues.

V and J are TRBV7-6 and TRBJ2-7; TRBD2 aligns across 10 bases. This CDR3 is built from 17 residues. Per germline, CDR1 SGHVS and CDR2 FNYEAQ. Trimming removed 1 base from V and 6 bases from J; junction bases left unmatched: 12. The CDR3 region is CASSLGETSGFFGEQYF. In DNA form, the CDR3 reads TGTGCCAGCAGCTTAGGGGAGACTAGCGGGTTCTTTGGCGAGCAGTACTTC.

This clone has just one count. The chain uses TRBV5-1 and TRBJ2-7; 10 bases match TRBD2. Germline CDR1 is SGHRS and CDR2 is YFSETQ. Trimming removed 6 bases from V and 4 bases from J; junction bases left unmatched: 10. The CDR3 totals 15 residues. The DNA of the CDR3 is TGCGCCAGCAACCGGGGGACTAGCGAGTCGTACGAGCAGTACTTC. Protein sequence: CASNRGTSESYEQYF.

The V call is TRBV19, the J call TRBJ1-5; D might be TRBD1 (5 bases). The CDR3 sequence is 14 residues long. Germline CDR1 LNHDA, CDR2 SQIVND (reference sequence). Between the trimmed V and J ends, which lost 7 bases and 3 bases, there was a span of 13 bases. CDR3 protein: CASNPGGTNQPQHF. DNA for the CDR3: TGTGCCAGTAACCCCGGGGGGACCAATCAGCCCCAGCATTTT.

The chain couples TRBV7-2 to TRBJ2-1; 14 bases align to TRBD2. This CDR3 has 16 amino acids. V was pared by 5 bases and J by 8 bases, with 8 bases of the junction left unmatched. Per the germline V gene, CDR1 is SGHTA and CDR2 is FQGNSA. The CDR3 region has the DNA TGTGCCAGCAGCCGAAGACTAGCGGGAGGGCTCCATGAGCAGTTCTTC. Translating gives CASSRRLAGGLHEQFF.

This sequence joins TRBV7-9 and TRBJ2-5; a possible D gene is TRBD1 (5 bases). V was clipped by 5 bases and J by 1 base, with 20 bases between them. The germline CDR1 and CDR2 sequences are SEHNR and FQNEAQ (reference sequence). CDR3 length: 17 residues. CDR3 DNA: TGTGCCAGCAGCCCCAGGTACAGGCCAACACTCCAAGAGACCCAGTACTTC. This codes for CASSPRYRPTLQETQYF.

On this clone itself: The same CDR3 is also encoded by other DNA sequences in this sample. The rearrangement joins TRBV29-1 to TRBJ2-7; 7 positions agree with TRBD1. CDR3 length: 11 residues. CDR1 and CDR2 (germline): SQVTM, ANQGSEA. V lost 4 bases to trimming and J lost 3 bases; unmatched junction nucleotides: 0. The CDR3: CSVGDSYEQYF. DNA for the CDR3: TGCAGCGTTGGGGACAGCTACGAGCAGTACTTC.

The V gene is TRBV7-2, the J gene TRBJ2-7, with D uncertain. The CDR3 contains 11 residues. V lost 4 bases and J lost 4, with 5 bases in between. Germline V gene sequence: CDR1 SGHTA, CDR2 FQGNSA. This CDR3 reads CASSYQYEQYF. The CDR3 coding sequence is TGTGCCAGCAGCTACCAGTACGAGCAGTACTTC. Together with reference TRBV7-2 and TRBJ2-7, the CDR3 gives the full variable domain: GAGVSQSPSNKVTEKGKDVELRCDPISGHTALYWYRQSLGQGLEFLIYFQGNSAPDKSGLPSDRFSAERTGGSVSTLTIQRTQQEDSAVYLCASSYQYEQYFGPGTRLTVT.

This chain uses TRBV5-1 with TRBJ1-3; 7 positions match TRBD1. Germline trimming cut 8 bases from V and 2 bases from J; bases unmatched to any gene: 4. CDR1 is SGHRS and CDR2 is YFSETQ in the germline V gene. The CDR3 extends over 13 amino acids. CDR3 protein: CASRDSTGNTIYF. The CDR3 bases are TGCGCCAGTCGGGACAGCACTGGAAACACCATATATTTT.

The rearrangement links TRBV6-1 to TRBJ2-3, with 11 bases fitting TRBD2. Unmatched junction bases numbered 10, after V lost 2 bases and J lost 9 bases. The CDR3 length is 16 residues. CDR1 is MNHNS, CDR2 SASEGT, per germline. CDR3 nucleotides: TGTGCCAGCAGTGAAACCCTAGCGGGAGGCCTACGGACGCAGTATTTT. This sequence encodes CASSETLAGGLRTQYF.